This TCR beta chain derives from a study of CD8 T cells in ankylosing spondylitis (TCRdb year 2017). At the level of the whole study: T cell receptor beta repertoires were profiled in healthy donors and ankylosing spondylitis patients so that disease-linked TCR variants could be found. The full study cohort comprised 25 or so ankylosing spondylitis patients and some 100 healthy donors. Peripheral blood was sampled, and synovial fluid was also collected from ankylosing spondylitis patients. Beyond this particular receptor, the publication reports: The disease-linked clones had a CD8+ phenotype and were found at relatively low frequencies in peripheral blood. Some motif variants had previously been reported in the synovial fluid and blood of reactive arthritis patients, which suggests shared mechanisms of disease initiation. Significant enrichment of the disease-linked clones was reported in matched synovial fluid samples from ankylosing spondylitis patients. A TCR beta motif made up of several highly homologous amino acid variants appeared to be characteristic of blood from ankylosing spondylitis patients.

Data came from an Illumina HiSeq 2500. TCR beta libraries were prepared by quantitative 5'-RACE with molecular barcodes. In the source study's methods: A new computational method, built on a probabilistic model of VDJ rearrangement, was used to identify disease-linked TCR variants. In TCRdb, the public reads were trimmed at Q25 with fastp and aligned with MiXCR, with productive beta chains retained. Rows matching on CDR3 protein sequence are summarized as one entry with the most common DNA and genes. TCRdb's processing, not the authors' own work, is the source of the V and J calls. The sample records 210,000 or so distinct CDR3 sequences, roughly 8.2% of which are singletons. 4% to 5.5% of the sample lies in the top ten. This clonotype was picked up many times. Its antigen is still unknown. Per-base quality was not reported, and no clone a single base away is much larger than it. The sequencing input was blood, either unsorted or a sorted T cell fraction (not recorded which). The TCR originated in a female donor with ankylosing spondylitis or in good health (not recorded which).

The CDR3 protein: CASRRVEGGSDTQYF. The nucleotide sequence reads TGTGCCAGCAGGAGAGTGGAGGGCGGGTCCGATACGCAGTATTTT. The rearranged segments are TRBV7-2 and TRBJ2-3; matching of 6 bases hints at TRBD2 as the D gene. At the junction V is shortened by 6 bases and J by 6 bases, with 19 bases in between. CDR1 and CDR2 are read off the germline V gene as SGHTA and FQGNSA. Measured from the cysteine to the phenylalanine, the CDR3 is 15 residues long. Of the read, only the CDR3 DNA is kept; its 45 bases are in frame from base 1. Outside the CDR3, residues come from the reference TRBV7-2 and TRBJ2-3 proteins, so the full variable domain is: GAGVSQSPSNKVTEKGKDVELRCDPISGHTALYWYRQSLGQGLEFLIYFQGNSAPDKSGLPSDRFSAERTGGSVSTLTIQRTQQEDSAVYLCASRRVEGGSDTQYFGPGTRLTVL.